What follows describes a single TCR beta chain. The antigen is unknown. This sample was taken from a study of T cell responses to AZD1222 COVID-19 vaccine. Study observations and caveats: The CD4 TCRs associated with vaccination extended across spike and predominated at 160-218 and 743-854. Every sample of the repertoires postdated the peak T cell response. Possibly, clonal diversity was underestimated; donors were largely white British and included more females. Baseline seropositives among AZD1222 recipients totaled only five or six.

Method: immunoSEQ multiplex PCR; TCRdb's copy keeps in-frame clones and lacks some. This table has roughly 150,000 clones, 85% to 95% appearing once. The CDR3 runs 13 residues. CDR1 and CDR2 (germline): GTSNPN, SVGIG (reference sequence). Trimming removed 3 bases at V and 0 bases at J, with 8 bases between. This clonotype originated in an adult in good health. The sequencing here drew on peripheral blood, taken on day 0 of AZD1222 vaccination. The V and J genes are TRBV30 and TRBJ1-2, with D uncertain. CDR3 bases: TGTGCCTGGAGCGGCAGATCTAACTATGGCTACACCTTC. It translates to CAWSGRSNYGYTF.